Below, 25 T cell receptor beta chains from the same sample are listed, as sequenced in a study of CD8 T cells in ankylosing spondylitis. Whole-study findings and limits: For ankylosing spondylitis blood, a TCR beta motif of under ten highly homologous variants appeared characteristic.

These receptors' antigens are unknown. TCRdb reprocessed the 5' RACE reads via MiXCR and lists one record per CDR3 protein. The sample records roughly 700,000 distinct CDR3 sequences, around a fifth being singletons. Sequencing input: blood, either unsorted or a sorted T cell fraction (not recorded which). The origin of the receptors is a male donor with ankylosing spondylitis.

This clonotype was observed a few times. CDR3 sequence (DNA): TGCAGTGCTAGAATCGGAGGGGCCTCCTACGAGCAGTACTTC. Protein product: CSARIGGASYEQYF. V gene TRBV20-1 combines with J gene TRBJ2-7, with a weak D call TRBD2 (6 bases). V lost 2 bases to trimming and J lost 0 bases, with 11 bases between them. CDR1 and CDR2 (germline): DFQATT, SNEGSKA (reference sequence). This CDR3 is built from 14 residues.

This clonotype was recorded a few times. The V call is TRBV5-1, the J call TRBJ1-1; possibly TRBD1 for D (6 bases). Germline assignment: CDR1 SGHRS and CDR2 YFSETQ. V was pared by 7 bases and J by 8 bases, with 24 bases between. The CDR3 contains 15 residues. The DNA of the CDR3 is TGCGCCAGCCGGCCCAGTACCAAAGGGGGGCAGGAAGCTTTCTTT. It is translated as CASRPSTKGGQEAFF. Filled out from reference TRBV5-1 and TRBJ1-1, the complete variable domain reads KAGVTQTPRYLIKTRGQQVTLSCSPISGHRSVSWYQQTPGQGLQFLFEYFSETQRNKGNFPGRFSGRQFSNSRSEMNVSTLELGDSALYLCASRPSTKGGQEAFFGQGTRLTVV.

This clonotype was found many times. The chain couples TRBV12-3 or TRBV12-4 to TRBJ2-4; D is uncertain. This CDR3 is 13 amino acids long. V lost 2 bases and J lost 12, with 14 bases in between. The CDR3 region is CASSLFAGPSQYF. Here the CDR3 DNA reads TGTGCCAGCAGTTTATTCGCAGGACCCAGTCAGTACTTC.

This clonotype appeared a few times. The chain uses TRBV2 and TRBJ1-1; no firm D call. CDR3 size: 14 residues. V shed 6 bases and J shed 1 base, with 12 bases lying between them. Germline-derived CDR1 and CDR2 are SNHLY and FYNNEI. The CDR3 DNA reads TGTGCCAGCAGAAGGGAGGTTAGGAACACTGAAGCTTTCTTT. It translates to CASRREVRNTEAFF.

This clonotype was counted a single time. The V gene is TRBV6-2 or TRBV6-3, the J gene TRBJ2-2, with a possible D match to TRBD2 (6 bases). Between the trimmed V and J ends, which lost 4 bases and 5 bases, there was a span of 14 bases. The germline CDR1 and CDR2 sequences are MNHEY and SVGEGT. This CDR3 has 15 residues. Here the CDR3 reads CASSSAGPGTGELFF. The CDR3 nucleotides are TGTGCCAGCAGTTCCGCGGGGCCGGGGACCGGGGAGCTGTTTTTT.

The chain's CDR3 is CASSFGLGGPSSYEQYF. The CDR3 nucleotides are TGTGCCAGCAGTTTTGGACTCGGGGGCCCTAGCTCCTACGAGCAGTACTTC. This chain uses TRBV27 with TRBJ2-7; D may be TRBD1 or TRBD2 (6 bases each). From germline, CDR1 is MNHEY and CDR2 SMNVEV (reference sequence). V lost 3 bases to trimming and J lost 0 bases, with 18 bases between them. The CDR3 loop spans 17 amino acids.

In its sample, this clonotype was seen a few times. The chain is built from TRBV12-3 or TRBV12-4 and TRBJ2-1; either TRBD1 or TRBD2 may fit D (5 bases each). The CDR3 consists of 15 residues. Trimming pared 1 base from V and 9 bases from J, leaving 16 bases between. For the CDR3, the DNA is TGTGCCAGCAGTTTAGAGAGGGCCGGGGCCGGTGAGCAGTTCTTC. Its translation is CASSLERAGAGEQFF.

The chain carries TRBV10-3 and TRBJ2-4; D is uncertain. V dropped 0 bases and J dropped 9 bases, with 12 bases sitting between them. Germline loops: CDR1 ENHRY, CDR2 SYGVKD. This CDR3 spans 14 amino acids. This CDR3 is CAISESGPESIQYF. The CDR3 DNA reads as TGTGCCATCAGTGAGTCTGGCCCAGAGTCCATTCAGTACTTC.

This clonotype turned up a few times. The chain couples TRBV20-1 to TRBJ2-1, with D hard to call. V was pared by 6 bases and J by 5 bases, with 11 bases between. CDR3 size: 12 residues. Germline-derived CDR1 and CDR2 are DFQATT and SNEGSKA (reference sequence). CDR3 sequence: CSAQRGNNEQFF. The CDR3 DNA sequence: TGCAGTGCCCAGCGCGGCAACAATGAGCAGTTCTTC.

This clonotype was detected ten times or more. This chain links TRBV20-1 with TRBJ1-1; D is ambiguous. This CDR3 region has 15 residues. The germline CDR1 and CDR2 sequences are DFQATT and SNEGSKA (reference sequence). Trimming stripped 4 bases from V and 1 base from J, with 16 bases between. CDR3 sequence: CSATKASLGNTEAFF. Written as DNA, the CDR3 is TGCAGTGCTACAAAGGCGAGTTTGGGGAACACTGAAGCTTTCTTT.

The CDR3 coding sequence is TGTGCCAGCAGTTACGCTGACAGCTACGAGCAGTACTTC. Its protein is CASSYADSYEQYF. The chain is built from TRBV12-3 or TRBV12-4 and TRBJ2-7; a possible D gene is TRBD1 (5 bases). CDR3 length: 13 amino acids. With 4 bases removed from V and 3 bases from J, the gap between germline ends came to 10 bases.

This clonotype came up a few times. The CDR3 DNA follows: TGTGCCACCAGTGACACAGGGTTTAACTATGGCTACACCTTC. This codes for CATSDTGFNYGYTF. The chain joins TRBV24-1 to TRBJ1-2; tentatively, D is TRBD1 (6 bases). V lost 4 bases and J 1 base, leaving 9 bases between the germline ends. The CDR3 contains 14 residues. Germline V gene data show CDR1 as KGHDR and CDR2 as SFDVKD.

The chain couples TRBV7-8 to TRBJ2-1; 8 bases are a match to TRBD2. Germline V gene lookup returns CDR1 SGHVS and CDR2 FQNEAQ. This CDR3 region has 16 residues. Trimming cost V 3 bases and J 7 bases; bases outside gene matches: 11. CDR3 bases: TGTGCCAGCAGCTTTATGACGGGGGGGCTAGGGAATGAGCAGTTCTTC. As protein: CASSFMTGGLGNEQFF.

This clonotype came up a few times. The chain is built from TRBV21-1 and TRBJ2-1; the DNA was not compared with TRBD2, the D call given in the table. TRBV21-1 is a pseudogene segment. This CDR3 is built from 15 residues. The DNA for the CDR3 is TGTGCCAGCACTAGCGCCTACCACCATCGGAATGAGCAGTTCTTC. This gives the protein CASTSAYHHRNEQFF.

The rearrangement joins TRBV4-3 to TRBJ1-6; TRBD1 is a possible D gene (5 bases). This CDR3 has 15 amino acids. Germline values: CDR1 LGHNA, CDR2 YSLEER. Trimming took 4 bases from V and 0 from J, leaving 7 bases between them. The chain's CDR3 is CASSLGASYNSPLHF. CDR3 nucleotides: TGCGCCAGCAGCCTCGGGGCCTCCTATAATTCACCCCTCCACTTT.

The chain combines TRBV3-1 with TRBJ2-1; 13 bases line up with TRBD2. The germline CDR1 and CDR2 sequences are LGHDT and YNNKEL (reference sequence). This CDR3 has 16 amino acids. The trim removed 3 bases at V and 8 bases at J, leaving 7 bases unmatched. The CDR3 spells CASSQSWTSGGYEQFF. Written as DNA, the CDR3 is TGTGCCAGCAGCCAGTCGTGGACTAGCGGGGGCTATGAGCAGTTCTTC.

The gene calls are TRBV4-2 and TRBJ2-7; no firm D call. The V end lost 0 bases, the J end lost 1 base, and 13 bases lay between the germline ends. CDR1 is LGHNA, CDR2 YNFKEQ, per germline. This CDR3 is built from 16 residues. CDR3 DNA: TGTGCCAGCAGCCAAGATATATCCAAGGGATCCTACGAGCAGTACTTC. Its protein is CASSQDISKGSYEQYF.

This clonotype was seen more than once but under ten times. The chain links TRBV5-8 to TRBJ2-1; D uncertain. V lost 0 bases to trimming and J lost 2 bases, with 9 bases between them. CDR1 and CDR2 from the germline V gene are SGHTS and YDEGEE. The CDR3 sequence is 15 residues long. The CDR3 bases are TGTGCCAGCAGCTTGGGGATTGACCCCTACAATGAGCAGTTCTTC. Protein sequence: CASSLGIDPYNEQFF.

The rearrangement uses TRBV6-2 or TRBV6-3 and TRBJ2-5, with unresolved D. Germline CDR1 is MNHEY and CDR2 is SVGEGT. V lost 8 bases and J lost 0, with 13 bases in between. The CDR3 totals 14 residues. CDR3 coding DNA: TGTGCCAGCGCCTCCCGGAAGGACCAAGAGACCCAGTACTTC. Translated: CASASRKDQETQYF.

This clonotype was counted many times. The chain couples TRBV20-1 to TRBJ1-3, with TRBD1 as a possible D gene (6 bases). The CDR3 has 14 residues. The germline V and J ends were trimmed by 5 bases and 7 bases, with 18 bases remaining between them. Germline V CDR1 and CDR2: DFQATT, SNEGSKA (reference sequence). CDR3 coding DNA: TGCAGTGCTTACGGGACATCCCATGGGAACACCATATATTTT. It yields the protein CSAYGTSHGNTIYF.

The chain uses TRBV20-1 and TRBJ1-1; the D gene is possibly TRBD1 (6 bases). V lost 5 bases, J lost 0 bases, and 16 bases lay in between. Germline CDR1 and CDR2: DFQATT and SNEGSKA (reference sequence). This CDR3 spans 15 amino acids. The CDR3 DNA follows: TGCAGTGCTGTTTCCCCGGACAGAGTGAACACTGAAGCTTTCTTT. This sequence encodes CSAVSPDRVNTEAFF.

This chain connects TRBV29-1 to TRBJ2-1; D gene ambiguous. Between the trimmed V and J ends, which lost 7 bases and 6 bases, there was a span of 13 bases. This CDR3 comprises 12 residues. Germline V gene sequence: CDR1 SQVTM, CDR2 ANQGSEA. Here the CDR3 DNA reads TGCAGCGACCACCCGGGCCGCAATGAGCAGTTCTTC. The encoded protein is CSDHPGRNEQFF.

The chain recombines TRBV7-9 with TRBJ2-1; D is undetermined. CDR1 is SEHNR, CDR2 FQNEAQ, per germline (reference sequence). This CDR3 has 16 residues. V lost 5 bases and J 0 bases, leaving 14 bases between the germline ends. The CDR3 here is CASSHPSEASYNEQFF. The CDR3 DNA is TGTGCCAGCAGCCACCCCTCAGAAGCCTCCTACAATGAGCAGTTCTTC.

The chain uses TRBV6-5 and TRBJ2-3; tentatively, D is TRBD1 (7 bases). The CDR3 is 16 amino acids. V lost 2 bases and J 5 bases, leaving 17 bases between the germline ends. The germline V gene has CDR1 MNHEY and CDR2 SVGAGI. The CDR3 DNA follows: TGTGCCAGCAGTTACCCCGGGCAGGGGGAGGTAGATACGCAGTATTTT. Translation gives CASSYPGQGEVDTQYF.

The sample holds a few counts of this clonotype. This rearrangement joins TRBV11-2 to TRBJ1-6; the D is unclear. V was pared by 5 bases and J by 9 bases, with 8 bases between. This CDR3 region has 12 residues. Germline V CDR1 and CDR2: SGHAT, FQNNGV. CDR3 region: CASSGSLSPLHF. In DNA, the CDR3 is TGTGCCAGCAGCGGGTCCCTTTCACCCCTCCACTTT.